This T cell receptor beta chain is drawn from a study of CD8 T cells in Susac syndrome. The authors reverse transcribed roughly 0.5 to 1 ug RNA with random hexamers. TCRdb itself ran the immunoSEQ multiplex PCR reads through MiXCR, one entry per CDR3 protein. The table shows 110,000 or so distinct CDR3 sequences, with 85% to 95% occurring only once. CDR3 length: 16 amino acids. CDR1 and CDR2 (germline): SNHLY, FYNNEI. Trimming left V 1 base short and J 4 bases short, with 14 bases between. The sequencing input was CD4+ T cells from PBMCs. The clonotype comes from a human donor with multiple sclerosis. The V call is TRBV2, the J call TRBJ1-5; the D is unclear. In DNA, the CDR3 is TGTGCCAGCAGTGAAGTTAAGTCTGGAACGAATCAGCCCCAGCATTTT. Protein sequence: CASSEVKSGTNQPQHF.